Described below is a single TCR beta chain sequence and its context. The CDR3 is 13 amino acids. Trimming removed 7 bases from V and 2 bases from J, with 11 bases in between. From the PCR reads, TCRdb called clonotypes with MiXCR, one entry per CDR3 protein. The sample shows 90,000 or so distinct CDR3 sequences, roughly 52% of them seen only once. The data derive from a study of CDR3 diversity in severe acne. V gene TRBV12-3 or TRBV12-4 combines with J gene TRBJ1-1, with TRBD1 as a possible D gene (5 bases). What was sequenced was blood. The TCR was taken from a male donor in good health, serving as a control. The CDR3 DNA sequence: TGTGCCAGCAACCGACAGCCCAACACTGAAGCTTTCTTT. It specifies CASNRQPNTEAFF.